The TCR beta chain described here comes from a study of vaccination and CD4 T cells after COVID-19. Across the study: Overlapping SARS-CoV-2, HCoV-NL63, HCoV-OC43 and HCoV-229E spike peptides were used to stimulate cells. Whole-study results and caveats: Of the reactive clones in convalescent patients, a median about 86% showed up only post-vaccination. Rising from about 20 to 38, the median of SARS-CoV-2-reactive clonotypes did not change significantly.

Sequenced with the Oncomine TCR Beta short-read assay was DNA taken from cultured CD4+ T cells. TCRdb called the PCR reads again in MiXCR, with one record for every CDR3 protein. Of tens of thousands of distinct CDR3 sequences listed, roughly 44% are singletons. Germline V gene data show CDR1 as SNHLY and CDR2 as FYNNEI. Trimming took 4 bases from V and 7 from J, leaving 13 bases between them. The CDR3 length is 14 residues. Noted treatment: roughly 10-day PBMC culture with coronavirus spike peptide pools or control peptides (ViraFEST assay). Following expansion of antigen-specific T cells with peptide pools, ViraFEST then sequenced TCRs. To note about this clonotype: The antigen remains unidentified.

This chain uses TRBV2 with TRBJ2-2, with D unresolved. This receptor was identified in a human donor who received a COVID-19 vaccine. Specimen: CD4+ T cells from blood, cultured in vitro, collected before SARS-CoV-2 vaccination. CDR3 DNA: TGTGCCAGCAGTGTCAGCGCAGCCGGCGGGGAGCTGTTTTTT. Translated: CASSVSAAGGELFF.